This T cell receptor (beta chain) originates from a study of blood T cell repertoires in COVID-19. The overall study: Material from acute and convalescent COVID-19 was sourced from the United States, Italy and Spain. T cells, B-cell-depleted T cells, or PBMCs provided the cDNA or gDNA that served as material.

There are 15 residues in the CDR3. CDR1 and CDR2 from the germline V gene are SGHVS and FNYEAQ. J lost 1 base, V lost 5 bases, and 5 bases had no gene match. In the original workflow: Amplifying reference gene primers gave estimates of nucleated cell counts. TCRdb keeps only in-frame clones here, not all; method: immunoSEQ multiplex PCR. D and trimming were read from the DNA, whereas the V and J calls and clone size are those reported in that table. The sample lists about 110,000 clones; around 80% were seen once. Input material: peripheral blood. The genes are TRBV7-6 and TRBJ2-5, with 9 nucleotides matching TRBD2. This clonotype originated in a woman in her sixties or seventies with acute or convalescent COVID-19. Here the CDR3 DNA reads TGTGCCAGCAGCCTGAGCGGGGGGTCCCAAGAGACCCAGTACTTC. Translating gives CASSLSGGSQETQYF. Together with reference TRBV7-6 and TRBJ2-5, the CDR3 gives the full variable domain: GAGVSQSPRYKVTKRGQDVALRCDPISGHVSLYWYRQALGQGPEFLTYFNYEAQQDKSGLPNDRFSAERPEGSISTLTIQRTEQRDSAMYRCASSLSGGSQETQYFGPGTRLLVL.